This T cell receptor (beta chain) came from a study of vaccination and CD4 T cells after COVID-19. Study overall: Median time from COVID diagnosis to post-COVID sampling was over 85 days (35 to 161).

Germline CDR1 LNHDA, CDR2 SQIVND (reference sequence). The V and J ends lost 3 bases and 4 bases, in that order; junction bases with no gene match: 16. This CDR3 comprises 18 residues. Treatment given: roughly nine-day PBMC culture with coronavirus spike peptide pools or control peptides (ViraFEST assay). With around 9.4 ug/ml peptide pools and roughly 9.2 IU/ml IL-2, PBMCs were cultured at a few million per well. Negative selection separated CD4+ T cells from roughly nine-day cultures. This clonotype was detected a few times. Its antigen remains unidentified. The Oncomine TCR Beta short-read assay generated sequence data from the DNA of cultured CD4+ T cells. TCRdb reprocessed the PCR reads with MiXCR, giving one entry per CDR3 protein. The sample lists more than 15,000 distinct CDR3 sequences, 20% to 25% occurring once. Study-wide results and limits: No early post-infection timepoints were studied, and convalescent patients studied were relatively few.

This TCR derives from a human donor with COVID-19. The V and J genes are TRBV19 and TRBJ2-5, with 8 bases matching TRBD1. Sequencing used cultured CD4+ T cells from blood. The CDR3 loop reads CASSIKSRTGISGETQYF. The CDR3 nucleotides are TGTGCCAGTAGTATCAAGTCCCGGACAGGGATTTCAGGAGAGACCCAGTACTTC.